One sample yielded the 3 T cell receptor beta chains listed below, sequenced in a study of blood T cell repertoires in COVID-19. Profiled with immunoSEQ multiplex PCR; TCRdb holds only in-frame clones, not every one. This table holds some 270,000 clones, roughly 85% found once. The sequenced sample consisted of PBMCs or T cells enriched from blood (not recorded which). The receptor set was obtained from a woman in her forties or fifties with acute COVID-19.

This chain uses TRBV5-1 with TRBJ2-7; perhaps TRBD2 as D (7 bases). The CDR3 loop spans 15 amino acids. Trimming left V 4 bases short and J 2 bases short, with 16 bases between. CDR1 is SGHRS and CDR2 is YFSETQ in the germline V gene. The CDR3 coding sequence is TGCGCCAGCAGCCCCGAGGAGGGGGGGGCCTACGAGCAGTACTTC. It yields the protein CASSPEEGGAYEQYF.

The chain uses TRBV18 and TRBJ1-2; D not resolved. V was pared by 4 bases and J by 7 bases, with 10 bases between. From germline, CDR1 is KGHSH and CDR2 LQKENI. The CDR3 extends over 12 amino acids. In DNA, the CDR3 is TGTGCCAGCTCACGCTCAGGTGGTGGCTACACCTTC. It encodes CASSRSGGGYTF.

The chain carries TRBV29-1 and TRBJ2-7; D gene uncertain. Between the trimmed V and J ends, which lost 2 bases and 0 bases, there was a span of 8 bases. CDR1 and CDR2 (germline): SQVTM, ANQGSEA. The CDR3 sequence is 13 residues long. DNA of the CDR3: TGCAGCGTTGAAATTACAGACTCCTACGAGCAGTACTTC. Translating it yields CSVEITDSYEQYF.